This T cell receptor beta chain emerged from a study of T-cell memory formation after mild COVID-19. Study-level results: Whereas later expanders leaned CD4+, clones contracting day 15 to 85 showed a balanced CD4/CD8 makeup. Among CD4+ contracting clones, most were CM and EM, and CD8+ ones EMRA.

TCRdb fed the 5' RACE reads into MiXCR, producing one record per CDR3 protein. The table lists roughly 480,000 distinct CDR3 sequences, around 27% of them singletons, with about 12% in the top ten. V was clipped by 5 bases and J by 5 bases, with 15 bases between them. Per the germline V gene, CDR1 is SEHNR and CDR2 is FQNEAQ (reference sequence). This CDR3 region has 14 residues. In its sample, this clonotype was seen a few times. What it binds is not known. Sequenced material: PBMCs or a T cell subset sorted from them (not recorded which). This clonotype was sampled from an adult woman who had mild COVID-19 (a few samples of this study predate the infection). Cell type and time point are not known. The V gene is TRBV7-9, the J gene TRBJ1-1, with D possibly being TRBD1 (5 bases). The CDR3 DNA is TGTGCCAGCAGCCTGCGGGGCGGGGAAACTGAAGCTTTCTTT. This codes for CASSLRGGETEAFF.